This TCR beta chain is drawn from a study of blood T cells in healthy people across ages. For the second PCR, which ran for about 7 to 11 cycles, a sample-barcoded 5' primer and a J-beta primer mix were used. Via MiXCR, TCRdb re-called the 5' RACE reads, giving one row per CDR3 protein. The table shows 750,000 to 950,000 distinct CDR3 sequences, with almost 30% occurring only once. Per the germline V gene, CDR1 is SGHRS and CDR2 is YFSETQ. The CDR3 consists of 16 residues. The same sample was also used in a study of T cells of mothers and their children. As reported in that work: Reverse transcription into cDNA received all extracted RNA, at about 1.4 ug per 15 ul. Mothers yielded over 8.5 million CDR3 reads, children about 2.8 million each. The effect of thymic selection on TCR recombination output is similar between related and unrelated pairs.

Sequenced material: blood. The rearrangement joins TRBV5-1 to TRBJ2-4, with 11 bases fitting TRBD1. TRBJ2-7 matches the DNA end more closely, so the J call is doubtful. This clonotype was obtained from a woman aged 40 to 50 in good health. The CDR3 DNA is TGCGCCAGCAGCAGAAACCCGGGACAGGGGGGCTACGAGCAGTACTTC. This encodes CASSRNPGQGGYEQYF.